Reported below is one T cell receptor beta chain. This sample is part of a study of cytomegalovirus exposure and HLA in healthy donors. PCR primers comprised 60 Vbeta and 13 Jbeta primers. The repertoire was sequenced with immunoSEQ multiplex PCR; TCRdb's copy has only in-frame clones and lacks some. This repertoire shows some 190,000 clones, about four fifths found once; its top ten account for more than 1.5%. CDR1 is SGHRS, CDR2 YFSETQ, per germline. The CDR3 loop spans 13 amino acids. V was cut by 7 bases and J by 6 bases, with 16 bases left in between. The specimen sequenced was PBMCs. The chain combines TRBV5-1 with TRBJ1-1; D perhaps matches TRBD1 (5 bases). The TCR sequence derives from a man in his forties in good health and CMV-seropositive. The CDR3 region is CASSWGGAPEAFF. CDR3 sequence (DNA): TGCGCCAGCTCCTGGGGGGGAGCGCCTGAAGCTTTCTTT. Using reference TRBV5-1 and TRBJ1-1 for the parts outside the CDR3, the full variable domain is KAGVTQTPRYLIKTRGQQVTLSCSPISGHRSVSWYQQTPGQGLQFLFEYFSETQRNKGNFPGRFSGRQFSNSRSEMNVSTLELGDSALYLCASSWGGAPEAFFGQGTRLTVV.